This T cell receptor beta chain was recorded in a study of OX40 agonist ivuxolimab in advanced cancers. Germline V CDR1 and CDR2: SNHLY, FYNNEI. Trimming removed 2 bases at V and 2 bases at J, with 0 bases between. This CDR3 comprises 11 residues. This clone was observed a few times. Generated by immunoSEQ multiplex PCR, the TCRdb table keeps only in-frame clones and is missing some. The table records around 38,000 clones, less than 85% of them present only once. The V gene is TRBV2, the J gene TRBJ1-2; D remains ambiguous. The source is an adult with an advanced solid tumor such as melanoma, head and neck, liver or kidney cancer. The starting material was CD4+ or CD8+ T cells sorted from blood, obtained in a trial of the OX40 agonist ivuxolimab. CDR3 loop: CASSENYGYTF. The CDR3 DNA reads as TGTGCCAGCAGTGAAAACTATGGCTACACCTTC.